The entry below gives a single T cell receptor (beta chain) sequence along with its context. Antigen unknown. Germline V gene sequence: CDR1 LNHDA, CDR2 SQIVND (reference sequence). Trimming cost V 2 bases and J 7 bases; bases outside gene matches: 10. The CDR3 is 17 residues long. The record originates from a study of cytomegalovirus exposure and HLA in healthy donors. Healthy bone marrow donors supplied every sample. Study-level points and caveats: In vitro work confirmed that a few CMV-associated chains recognize CMV antigens. When a later analysis compared HLA-associated TCR beta chains with equally common others, the HLA-associated chains turned out to be more clonally expanded and to have lower generation probabilities. Relative to the approximately 670-donor mean, N-insertions were reportedly fewer in an Asian-associated ancestry cluster in a later analysis.

The PCR ran on 60 Vbeta and 13 Jbeta primers. Clones were read by immunoSEQ multiplex PCR, and TCRdb kept only the in-frame ones, dropping some. This table has 110,000 to 150,000 clones, 60% to 80% appearing once. The chain has TRBV19 and TRBJ2-7; TRBD2 matches at 14 bases. This clonotype was obtained from a female donor in good health and CMV-seronegative. What was sequenced was PBMCs. CDR3 bases: TGTGCCAGTAGTATAAGCCGACTAGCGGGAGGGATGGGGGAGCAGTACTTC. Translating gives CASSISRLAGGMGEQYF.